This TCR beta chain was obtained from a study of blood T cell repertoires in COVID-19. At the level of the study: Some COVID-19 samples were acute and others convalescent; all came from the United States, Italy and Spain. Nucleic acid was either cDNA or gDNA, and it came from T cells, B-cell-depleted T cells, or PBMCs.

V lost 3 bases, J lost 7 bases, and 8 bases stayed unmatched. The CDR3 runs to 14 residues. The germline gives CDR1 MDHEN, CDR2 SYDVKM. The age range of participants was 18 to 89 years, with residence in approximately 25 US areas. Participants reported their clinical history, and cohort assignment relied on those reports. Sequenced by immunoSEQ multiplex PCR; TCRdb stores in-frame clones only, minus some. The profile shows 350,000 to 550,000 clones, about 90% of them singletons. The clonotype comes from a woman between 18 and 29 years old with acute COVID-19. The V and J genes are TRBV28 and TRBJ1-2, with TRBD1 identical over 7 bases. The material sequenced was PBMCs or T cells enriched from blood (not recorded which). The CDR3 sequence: CASSFNTGVGGYTF. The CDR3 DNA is TGTGCCAGCAGTTTTAACACAGGGGTCGGTGGCTACACCTTC.